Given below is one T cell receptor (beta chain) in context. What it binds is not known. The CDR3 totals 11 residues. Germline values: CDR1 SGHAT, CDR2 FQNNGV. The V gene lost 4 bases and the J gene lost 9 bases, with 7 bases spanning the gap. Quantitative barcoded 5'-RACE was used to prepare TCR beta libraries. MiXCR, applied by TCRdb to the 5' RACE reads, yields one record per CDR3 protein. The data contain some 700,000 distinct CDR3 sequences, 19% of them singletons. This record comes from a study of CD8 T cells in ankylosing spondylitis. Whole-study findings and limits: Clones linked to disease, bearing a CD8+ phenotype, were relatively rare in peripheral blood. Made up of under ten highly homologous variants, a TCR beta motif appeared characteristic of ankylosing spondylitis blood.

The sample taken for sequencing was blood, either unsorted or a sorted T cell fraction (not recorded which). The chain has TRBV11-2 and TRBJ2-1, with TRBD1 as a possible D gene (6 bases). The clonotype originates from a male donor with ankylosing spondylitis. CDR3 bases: TGTGCCAGCAGCTGGGGGCCTGAGCAGTTCTTC. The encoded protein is CASSWGPEQFF.